This T cell receptor (beta chain) originates from a study of blood T cell repertoires in COVID-19. On the study more broadly: Italy, Spain and the United States were the sources of the convalescent and acute COVID-19 samples.

Authors' methods: Using reference gene primer amplification, nucleated cell counts were estimated. The data were produced by immunoSEQ multiplex PCR, yet TCRdb's version contains in-frame clones alone and is incomplete. That table supplies the V and J calls and clone size; D and trimming were determined from the DNA. The sample has 200,000 to 250,000 clones, around 88% seen once. Trimming took off 0 bases at V and 3 bases at J, with 16 bases between the two ends. Germline assignment: CDR1 SGDLS and CDR2 YYNGEE. The CDR3 consists of 16 residues. The TCR originated in a man at least 80 years old with acute or convalescent COVID-19. The gene calls are TRBV9 and TRBJ2-7, with D possibly being TRBD1 (5 bases). The sample comprised peripheral blood. This CDR3 is CASSVAATAVSYEQYF. In nucleotides, the CDR3 is TGTGCCAGCAGCGTAGCGGCGACAGCCGTCAGCTACGAGCAGTACTTC.